This T cell receptor (beta chain) was identified during a study of breast tumors, draining lymph nodes, adjacent tissues. General observations from the study: Luminal-like breast cancer showed significantly higher tumor–nontumor repertoire similarity than basal-like.

This CDR3 comprises 14 residues. Germline V CDR1 and CDR2: LNHDA, SQIVND (reference sequence). V shed 9 bases, J shed 5 bases, and the junction held 7 bases outside the gene matches. MiXCR, applied by TCRdb to the multiplex PCR reads, yields one record per CDR3 protein. The top ten hold roughly 4% of the sample, which has about 200,000 distinct CDR3 sequences, about 32% seen once. In the case of this clonotype: The antigen is not known.

The lymph nodes were axillary draining lymph nodes from breast cancer patients. The sample taken for sequencing was axillary lymph node tissue. The chain carries TRBV19 and TRBJ2-3; 11 bases align to TRBD2. This TCR came from a female donor with breast cancer. Some clones in this sample may be carry-over from other donors' samples. As DNA, the CDR3 is TGTGCCAGCAGAGCCGGGACTAGCGGAGATACGCAGTATTTT. Protein: CASRAGTSGDTQYF.